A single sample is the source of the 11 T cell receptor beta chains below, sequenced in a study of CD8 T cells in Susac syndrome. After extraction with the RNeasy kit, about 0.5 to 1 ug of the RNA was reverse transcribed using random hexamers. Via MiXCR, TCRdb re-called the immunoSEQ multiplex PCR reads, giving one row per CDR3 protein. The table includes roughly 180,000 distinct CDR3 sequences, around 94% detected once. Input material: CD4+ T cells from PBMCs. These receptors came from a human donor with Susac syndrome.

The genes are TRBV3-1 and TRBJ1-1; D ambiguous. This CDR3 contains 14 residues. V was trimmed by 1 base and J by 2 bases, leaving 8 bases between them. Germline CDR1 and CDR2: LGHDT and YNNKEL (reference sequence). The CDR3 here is CASSQVPPNTEAFF. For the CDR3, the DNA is TGTGCCAGCAGCCAAGTTCCCCCCAACACTGAAGCTTTCTTT.

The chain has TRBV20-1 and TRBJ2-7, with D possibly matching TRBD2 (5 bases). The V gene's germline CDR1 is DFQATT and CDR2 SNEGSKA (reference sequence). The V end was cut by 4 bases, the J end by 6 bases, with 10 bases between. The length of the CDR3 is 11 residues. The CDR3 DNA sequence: TGCAGTGCTAATGGAGGAGCCGAGCAGTACTTC. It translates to CSANGGAEQYF.

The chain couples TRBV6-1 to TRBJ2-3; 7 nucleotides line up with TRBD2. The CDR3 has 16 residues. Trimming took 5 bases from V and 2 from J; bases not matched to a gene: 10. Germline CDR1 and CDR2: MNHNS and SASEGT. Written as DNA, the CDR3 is TGTGCCAGCAGTCCCTCAGGAGCGGGAATCACAGATACGCAGTATTTT. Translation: CASSPSGAGITDTQYF.

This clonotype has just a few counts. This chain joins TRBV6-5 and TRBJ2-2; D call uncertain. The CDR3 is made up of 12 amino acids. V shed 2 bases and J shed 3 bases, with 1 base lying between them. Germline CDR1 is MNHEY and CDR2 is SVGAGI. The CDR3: CASSYDTGELFF. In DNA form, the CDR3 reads TGTGCCAGCAGTTACGACACCGGGGAGCTGTTTTTT.

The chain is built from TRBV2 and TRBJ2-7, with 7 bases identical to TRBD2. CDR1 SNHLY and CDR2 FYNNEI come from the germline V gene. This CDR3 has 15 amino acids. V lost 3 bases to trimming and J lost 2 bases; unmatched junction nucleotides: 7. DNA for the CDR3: TGTGCCAGCAGTGATGTCCAAGCGGGGACCTACGAGCAGTACTTC. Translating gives CASSDVQAGTYEQYF.

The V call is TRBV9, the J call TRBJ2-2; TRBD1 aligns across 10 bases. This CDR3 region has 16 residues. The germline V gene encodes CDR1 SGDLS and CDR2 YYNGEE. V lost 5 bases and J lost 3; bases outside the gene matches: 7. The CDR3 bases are TGTGCCAGCAGTCCGACAGGGGGCGCGGACACCGGGGAGCTGTTTTTT. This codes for CASSPTGGADTGELFF.

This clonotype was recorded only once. CDR3 nucleotide sequence: TGTGCCAGCAGCCCATGGGGACAGGGAGGAGAGACCCAGTACTTC. Its translation is CASSPWGQGGETQYF. V usage is TRBV11-2 and J usage is TRBJ2-5, with TRBD1 identical over 9 bases. J lost 4 bases, V lost 5 bases, and 8 bases had no gene match. The CDR3 runs to 15 residues. Germline CDR1 is SGHAT and CDR2 is FQNNGV.

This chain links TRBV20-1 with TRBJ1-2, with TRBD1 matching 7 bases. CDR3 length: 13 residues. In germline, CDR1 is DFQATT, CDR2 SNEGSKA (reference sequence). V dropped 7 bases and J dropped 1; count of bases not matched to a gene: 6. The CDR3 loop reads CSGNRGGNYGYTF. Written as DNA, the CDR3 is TGCAGTGGCAACAGGGGCGGTAACTATGGCTACACCTTC.

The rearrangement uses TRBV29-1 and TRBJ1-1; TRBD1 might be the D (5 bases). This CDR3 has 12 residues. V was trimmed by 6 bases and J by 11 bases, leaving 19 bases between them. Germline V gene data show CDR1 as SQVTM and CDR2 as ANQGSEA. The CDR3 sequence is CSVEIGGFSAFF. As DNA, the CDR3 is TGCAGCGTCGAGATCGGGGGGTTTTCGGCTTTCTTT.

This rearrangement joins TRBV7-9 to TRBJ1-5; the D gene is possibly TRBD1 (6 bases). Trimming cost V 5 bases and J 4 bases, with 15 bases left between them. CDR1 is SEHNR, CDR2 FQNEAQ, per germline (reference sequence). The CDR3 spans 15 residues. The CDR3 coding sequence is TGTGCCAGCAGCCCACAGGGATCGTCGAATCAGCCCCAGCATTTT. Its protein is CASSPQGSSNQPQHF.

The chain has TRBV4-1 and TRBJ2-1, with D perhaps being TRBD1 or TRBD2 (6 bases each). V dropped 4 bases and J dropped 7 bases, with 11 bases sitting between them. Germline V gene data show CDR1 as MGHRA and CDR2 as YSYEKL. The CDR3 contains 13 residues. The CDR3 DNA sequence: TGCGCCAGCAGCCCCGGAGGGGGGAATGAGCAGTTCTTC. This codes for CASSPGGGNEQFF.